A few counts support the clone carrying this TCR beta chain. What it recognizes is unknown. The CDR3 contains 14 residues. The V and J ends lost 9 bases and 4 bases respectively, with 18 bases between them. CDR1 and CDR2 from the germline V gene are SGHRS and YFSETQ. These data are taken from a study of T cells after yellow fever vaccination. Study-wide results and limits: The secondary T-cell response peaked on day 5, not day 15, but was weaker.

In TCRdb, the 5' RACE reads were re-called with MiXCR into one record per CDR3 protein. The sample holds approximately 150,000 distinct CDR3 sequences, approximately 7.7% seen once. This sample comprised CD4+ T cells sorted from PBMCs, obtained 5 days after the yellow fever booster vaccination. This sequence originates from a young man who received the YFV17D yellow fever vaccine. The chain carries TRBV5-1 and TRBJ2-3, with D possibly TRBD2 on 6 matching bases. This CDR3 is CATSFGSGADTQYF. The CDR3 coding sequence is TGCGCCACCTCCTTCGGTAGCGGTGCAGATACGCAGTATTTT. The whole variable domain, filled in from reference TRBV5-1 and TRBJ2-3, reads KAGVTQTPRYLIKTRGQQVTLSCSPISGHRSVSWYQQTPGQGLQFLFEYFSETQRNKGNFPGRFSGRQFSNSRSEMNVSTLELGDSALYLCATSFGSGADTQYFGPGTRLTVL.